The clone carrying this T cell receptor beta chain has ten or more counts. This sample was included in a study of early T cells in non-severe SARS-CoV-2 infection. CDR1 and CDR2 from the germline V gene are SGHKS and YYEKEE (reference sequence). CDR3 size: 18 residues. V dropped 2 bases and J dropped 0; count of bases not matched to a gene: 11. TCRdb called the 5' RACE reads again in MiXCR, with one record for every CDR3 protein. The data contain about 46,000 distinct CDR3 sequences, 5.4% of them seen just once; the ten biggest clones take up 5.4%. The sample consisted of whole blood, taken at baseline. The rearrangement uses TRBV5-5 and TRBJ1-3; 7 bases align to TRBD1. The origin of this receptor is an adult who was a healthcare worker with PCR-confirmed SARS-CoV-2 infection or an uninfected control (not recorded which). The CDR3 DNA reads TGTGCCAGCAGCTTCCCGGGACAGTCCTCTCCCTCTGGAAACACCATATATTTT. Protein product: CASSFPGQSSPSGNTIYF.